The T cell receptor beta chain described here comes from a study of shared clonotypes between healthy human individuals. Produced via immunoSEQ multiplex PCR; TCRdb's table is partial and in-frame only. The sample has 2 million to 2.5 million clones; approximately 94% are singletons. The CDR3 has 15 residues. Germline-derived CDR1 and CDR2 are MRHNA and SNTAGT. V trimming: 11 bases; J trimming: 4 bases; junction bases outside the gene matches: 9. In this sample, this clone turned up once. The genes are TRBV6-4 and TRBJ2-7, with TRBD2 matching over 15 bases. Sequencing was done on a sample of naive CD4+ T cells sorted from blood. The subset: CD45RA+ positively selected. The TCR comes from a man aged 18 to 30 in good health. The CDR3 protein is CALHGTSGRSYEQYF. The CDR3 DNA sequence: TGTGCCCTTCACGGGACTAGCGGGAGGAGTTACGAGCAGTACTTC.